This TCR beta chain appears in the sequencing data of a study of vaccination and CD4 T cells after COVID-19. Germline V gene data show CDR1 as MNHNS and CDR2 as SASEGT. The CDR3 has 18 residues. Between the trimmed V and J ends, which lost 5 bases and 0 bases, there was a span of 17 bases. Concerning this clonotype: The antigen remains undetermined.

The Oncomine TCR Beta short-read assay generated sequence data from the DNA of cultured CD4+ T cells. A single record per CDR3 protein comes from TCRdb applying MiXCR to the PCR reads. The sample lists some 17,000 distinct CDR3 sequences, 45% occurring once. Described treatment: roughly 11-day PBMC culture with coronavirus spike peptide pools or control peptides (ViraFEST assay). In the ViraFEST assay, peptide-pool expansion preceded TCR sequencing of expanded clonotypes. None of the healthy vaccine recipients had prior SARS-CoV-2 infection, per negative nucleocapsid antibodies before and after vaccination. Culture of under 2.5 million PBMCs per well took place with around 10 IU/ml IL-2 and roughly 9.5 ug/ml peptide pools.

The sequenced sample was CD4+ T cells from blood, cultured in vitro, obtained before SARS-CoV-2 vaccination. This TCR derives from a human donor who received a COVID-19 vaccine. The chain carries TRBV6-1 and TRBJ2-6, with TRBD1 as a possible D gene (8 bases). DNA of the CDR3: TGTGCCAGCAGTCGTGGACAGGGCGGGAGCTCTGGGGCCAACGTCCTGACTTTC. As protein: CASSRGQGGSSGANVLTF.